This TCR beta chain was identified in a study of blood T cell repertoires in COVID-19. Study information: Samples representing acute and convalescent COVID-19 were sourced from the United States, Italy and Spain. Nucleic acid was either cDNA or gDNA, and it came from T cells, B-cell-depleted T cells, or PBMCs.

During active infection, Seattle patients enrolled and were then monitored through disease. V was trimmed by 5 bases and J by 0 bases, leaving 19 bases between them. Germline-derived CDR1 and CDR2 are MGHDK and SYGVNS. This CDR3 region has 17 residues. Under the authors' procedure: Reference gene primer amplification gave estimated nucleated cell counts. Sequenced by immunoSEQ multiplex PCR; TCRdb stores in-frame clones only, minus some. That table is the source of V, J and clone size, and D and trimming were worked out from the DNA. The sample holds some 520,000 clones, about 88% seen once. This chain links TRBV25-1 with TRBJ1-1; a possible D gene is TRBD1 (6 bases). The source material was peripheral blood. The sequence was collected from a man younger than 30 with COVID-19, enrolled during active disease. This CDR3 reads CASSPAGGALLNTEAFF. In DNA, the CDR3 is TGTGCCAGCAGTCCCGCCGGGGGGGCGCTGTTGAACACTGAAGCTTTCTTT. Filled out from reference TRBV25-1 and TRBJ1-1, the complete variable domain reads EADIYQTPRYLVIGTGKKITLECSQTMGHDKMYWYQQDPGMELHLIHYSYGVNSTEKGDLSSESTVSRIRTEHFPLTLESARPSHTSQYLCASSPAGGALLNTEAFFGQGTRLTVV.